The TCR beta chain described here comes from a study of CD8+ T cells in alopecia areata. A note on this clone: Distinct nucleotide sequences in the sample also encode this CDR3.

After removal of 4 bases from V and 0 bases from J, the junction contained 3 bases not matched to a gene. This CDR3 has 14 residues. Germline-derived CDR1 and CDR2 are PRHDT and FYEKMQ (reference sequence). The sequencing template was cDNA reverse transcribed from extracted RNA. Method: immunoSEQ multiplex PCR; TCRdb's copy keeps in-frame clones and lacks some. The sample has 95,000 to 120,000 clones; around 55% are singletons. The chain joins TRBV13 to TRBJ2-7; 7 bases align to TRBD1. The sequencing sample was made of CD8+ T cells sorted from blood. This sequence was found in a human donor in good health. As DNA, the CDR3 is TGTGCCAGCAGCTCAAGACAGGGCTCCTACGAGCAGTACTTC. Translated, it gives CASSSRQGSYEQYF.